This is a list of T cell receptor beta chains from one sample in a study of cytomegalovirus exposure and HLA in healthy donors. The assay was immunoSEQ multiplex PCR, and TCRdb's table has in-frame clones only and misses some. The sample records 90,000 to 120,000 clones, around two thirds being singletons. The sample consisted of PBMCs. The receptors come from a middle-aged woman in good health and CMV-seropositive. Each CDR3 is given without its conserved first and last residue. Only part of the rows carry a size: once, few, many, or a class if the clone is expanded.

CDR3 protein: AGSSRVSGANVLT
J gene: TRBJ2-6
clone size: -
V gene: TRBV30

CDR3 protein: ASSLGSHTDTQY
J gene: TRBJ2-3
clone size: -
V gene: TRBV7-9

CDR3 protein: ASQEPKGAEAF
J gene: TRBJ1-1
clone size: -
V gene: TRBV6-4

CDR3 protein: ASSQLPGQNRGNTIY
J gene: TRBJ1-3
clone size: few
V gene: TRBV4-3

CDR3 protein: AWSVGPPVEKLF
J gene: TRBJ1-4
clone size: -
V gene: TRBV30

CDR3 protein: ASSQGQGGETQY
J gene: TRBJ2-5
clone size: once
V gene: TRBV4-3

CDR3 protein: ASSGWTSVSYNEQF
J gene: TRBJ2-1
clone size: -
V gene: TRBV6-1

CDR3 protein: SVSDSFNYGYT
J gene: TRBJ1-2
clone size: -
V gene: TRBV29-1

CDR3 protein: ASSSGGWETQY
J gene: TRBJ2-5
clone size: -
V gene: TRBV7-7

CDR3 protein: ASSSRQGDSGNTIY
J gene: TRBJ1-3
clone size: -
V gene: TRBV7-6

CDR3 protein: SWGRGDTEAF
J gene: TRBJ1-1
clone size: -
V gene: TRBV29-1

CDR3 protein: AWNVGGTEAF
J gene: TRBJ1-1
clone size: -
V gene: TRBV30

CDR3 protein: ASSAGQGGYGYT
J gene: TRBJ1-2
clone size: once
V gene: TRBV19

CDR3 protein: ASSAPGQYTEAF
J gene: TRBJ1-1
clone size: -
V gene: TRBV25-1

CDR3 protein: AISAQGGDRVQGEQY
J gene: TRBJ2-7
clone size: few
V gene: TRBV10-3

CDR3 protein: ASSVDGNQPQH
J gene: TRBJ1-5
clone size: -
V gene: TRBV2

CDR3 protein: ASSEARRGPGEKLF
J gene: TRBJ1-4
clone size: -
V gene: TRBV6-1

CDR3 protein: AISVEGIAKNIQY
J gene: TRBJ2-4
clone size: once
V gene: TRBV10-3

CDR3 protein: ASSQDGSWGGSGYT
J gene: TRBJ1-2
clone size: -
V gene: TRBV4-1

CDR3 protein: ASSTTGNNQPQH
J gene: TRBJ1-5
clone size: -
V gene: TRBV6-6

CDR3 protein: ASSQSAGTLGTEAF
J gene: TRBJ1-1
clone size: -
V gene: TRBV16

CDR3 protein: ASSLFEDTEAF
J gene: TRBJ1-1
clone size: -
V gene: TRBV5-1

CDR3 protein: ASSPGMATNEKLF
J gene: TRBJ1-4
clone size: -
V gene: TRBV19

CDR3 protein: AWKLGGSSYNSPLH
J gene: TRBJ1-6
clone size: -
V gene: TRBV30

CDR3 protein: ASSHELAGDYNEQF
J gene: TRBJ2-1
clone size: few
V gene: TRBV4-2

CDR3 protein: ASRITSYGTGRTGELF
J gene: TRBJ2-2
clone size: -
V gene: TRBV28

CDR3 protein: ASSPTGTGTGANVLT
J gene: TRBJ2-6
clone size: -
V gene: TRBV18

CDR3 protein: ASSLLAGQETQY
J gene: TRBJ2-5
clone size: -
V gene: TRBV5-6

CDR3 protein: ASSLGTGPGLNTNEKLF
J gene: TRBJ1-4
clone size: -
V gene: TRBV7-2